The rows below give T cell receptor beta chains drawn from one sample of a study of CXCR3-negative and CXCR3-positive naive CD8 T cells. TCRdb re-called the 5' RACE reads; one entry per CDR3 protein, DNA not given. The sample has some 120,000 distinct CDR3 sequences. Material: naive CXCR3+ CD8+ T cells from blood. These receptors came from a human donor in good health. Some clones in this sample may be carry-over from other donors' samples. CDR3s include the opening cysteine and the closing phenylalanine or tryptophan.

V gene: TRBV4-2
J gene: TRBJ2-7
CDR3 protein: CASSQDPGIPYEQYF

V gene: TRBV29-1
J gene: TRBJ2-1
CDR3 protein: CSVLRDGEASEQFF

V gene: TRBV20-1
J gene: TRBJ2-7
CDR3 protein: CSARAGSYEQYF

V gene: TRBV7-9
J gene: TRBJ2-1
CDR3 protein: CASSLVWGHEQFF

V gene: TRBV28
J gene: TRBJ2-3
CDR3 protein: CASSLALRGRDTQYF

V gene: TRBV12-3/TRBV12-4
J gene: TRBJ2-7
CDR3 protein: CASSPGGGSSYEQYF

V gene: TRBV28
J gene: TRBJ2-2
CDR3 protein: CASSLRLAGAGGELFF

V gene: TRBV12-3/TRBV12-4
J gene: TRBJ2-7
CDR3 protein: CASSPLGQIHEQYF

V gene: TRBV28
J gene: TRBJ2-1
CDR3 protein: CASSLSTQTSGGPYNEQFF

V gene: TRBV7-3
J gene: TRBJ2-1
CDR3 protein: CASSFLAGAYNEQFF

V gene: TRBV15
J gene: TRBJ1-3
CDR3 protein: CATSREGIGNTIYF

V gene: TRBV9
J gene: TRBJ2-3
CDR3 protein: CASSATSDTQYF

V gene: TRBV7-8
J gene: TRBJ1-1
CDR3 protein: CASSPSGATEAFF

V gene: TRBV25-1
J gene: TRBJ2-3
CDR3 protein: CASSRGLATSTDTQYF

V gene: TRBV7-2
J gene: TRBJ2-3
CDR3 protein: CASSTGTVISTDTQYF

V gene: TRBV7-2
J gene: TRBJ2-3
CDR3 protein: CASSWGDTQYF

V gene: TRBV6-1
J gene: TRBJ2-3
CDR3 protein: CASREHVGGGADTQYF

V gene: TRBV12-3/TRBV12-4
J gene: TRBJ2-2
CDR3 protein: CASSFGGTPGELFF

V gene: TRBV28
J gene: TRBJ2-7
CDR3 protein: CASSLSVGELNYEQYF

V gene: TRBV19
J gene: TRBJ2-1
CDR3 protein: CASSPARGAENEQFF

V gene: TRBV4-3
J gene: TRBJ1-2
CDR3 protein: CASSTQGASHGYTF

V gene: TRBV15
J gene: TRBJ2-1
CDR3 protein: CATSRDRKGTSYNEQFF

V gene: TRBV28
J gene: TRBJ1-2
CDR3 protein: CASRLTLDYGYTF

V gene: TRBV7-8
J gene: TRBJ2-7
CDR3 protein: CASSPGANEQYF

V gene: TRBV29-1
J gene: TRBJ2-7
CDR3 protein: CSVAGLAGAEQYF

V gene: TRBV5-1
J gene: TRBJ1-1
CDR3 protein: CASSWSTNTEAFF

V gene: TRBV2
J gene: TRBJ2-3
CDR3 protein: CASSDPVTDTQYF

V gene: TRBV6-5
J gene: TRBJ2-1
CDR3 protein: CASRAGHNEQFF

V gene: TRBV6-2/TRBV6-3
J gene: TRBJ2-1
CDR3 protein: CASSYQGGANNEQFF

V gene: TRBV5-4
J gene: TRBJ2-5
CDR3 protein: CASSSGINWETQYF

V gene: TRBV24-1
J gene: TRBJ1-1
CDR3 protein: CAASDGHRYCF

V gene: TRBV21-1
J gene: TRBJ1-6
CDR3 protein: CASSPQGWCNSPLHF

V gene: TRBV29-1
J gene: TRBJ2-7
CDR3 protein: CSVETGAPYEQYF

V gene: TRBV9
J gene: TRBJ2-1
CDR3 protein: CASSTAGQRDRGFHEQFF

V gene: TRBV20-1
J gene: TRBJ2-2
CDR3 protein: CSARAGTGDTGELFF

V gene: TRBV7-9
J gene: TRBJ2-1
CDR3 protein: CASSLDPAGAGTYNEQFF

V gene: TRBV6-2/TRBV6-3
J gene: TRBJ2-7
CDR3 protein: CASSPGHTYEQYF

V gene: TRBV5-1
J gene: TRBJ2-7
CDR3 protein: CASSFEGASYEQYF

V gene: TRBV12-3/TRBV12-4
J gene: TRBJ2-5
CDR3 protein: CASSFAQGAGEIEETQYF

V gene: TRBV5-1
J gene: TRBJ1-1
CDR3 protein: CASSLTTGFEAFF

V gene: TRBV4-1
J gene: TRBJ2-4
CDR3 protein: CASSQDTYTGGIQYF

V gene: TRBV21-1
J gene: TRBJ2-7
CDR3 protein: CASSKAGGGASSYEQYF

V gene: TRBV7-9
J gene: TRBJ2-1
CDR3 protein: CASSLGMAWFF

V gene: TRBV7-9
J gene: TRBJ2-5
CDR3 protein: CASSFGDQGTQYF

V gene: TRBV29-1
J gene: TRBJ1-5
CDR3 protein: CSARTGGSNQPQHF

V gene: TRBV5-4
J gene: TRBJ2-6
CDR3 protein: CASSLDRSEANVLTF

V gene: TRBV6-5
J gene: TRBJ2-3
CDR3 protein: CASSYTTGSTDTQYF

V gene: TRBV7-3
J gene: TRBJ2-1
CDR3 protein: CASNEGGGEQFF

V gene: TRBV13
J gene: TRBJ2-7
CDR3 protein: CASSQRLEVYEQYF

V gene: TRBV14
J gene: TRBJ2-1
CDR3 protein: CASSQTGGSYNEQFF

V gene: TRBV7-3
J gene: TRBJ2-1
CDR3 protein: CASSLLAGGYNEQFF

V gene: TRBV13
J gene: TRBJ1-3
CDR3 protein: CASRSLWGNSGNTIYF

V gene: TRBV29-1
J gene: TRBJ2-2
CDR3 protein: CSHTGINTGELFF

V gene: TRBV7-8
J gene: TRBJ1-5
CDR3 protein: CASSFFRQGRFGIQPQHF

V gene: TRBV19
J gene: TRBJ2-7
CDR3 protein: CASSSRTSGSVYEQYF